Described below is a single TCR beta chain sequence and its context. Its antigen is as yet unknown. This entry comes from a study of cytomegalovirus exposure and HLA in healthy donors. Overall study findings and caveats: A later analysis reported that several of the most significant clusters appeared to be linked to common viral pathogens, among them Epstein-Barr virus. Per a prior analysis, the majority of TCR beta V segments were productive roughly 87% or roughly 30% of the time.

Germline CDR1 and CDR2: GTSNPN and SVGIG (reference sequence). V lost 0 bases and J lost 0; bases outside the gene matches: 9. The length of the CDR3 is 18 residues. The PCR was carried out with 60 Vbeta primers and 13 Jbeta primers. The table came from immunoSEQ multiplex PCR; TCRdb's copy has only in-frame clones and leaves some out. The data show approximately 150,000 clones, with over 70% seen just once and approximately 1.5% held by the top ten. Nominally healthy donors provided the samples, though records likely missed some immune exposures. The sequencing sample was made of PBMCs. V is TRBV30 and J is TRBJ2-1; 9 bases are shared with TRBD2. This TCR was recovered from a woman aged 30 to 39 in good health and CMV-seropositive. The CDR3 spells CAWSVKGLALSSYNEQFF. The CDR3 nucleotides read TGTGCCTGGAGTGTAAAAGGACTAGCGCTGAGCTCCTACAATGAGCAGTTCTTC.